This TCR beta chain stems from a study of blood T cell repertoires in COVID-19. Study at large: Samples came from the United States, Italy and Spain, spanning acute and convalescent COVID-19. From T cells, B-cell-depleted T cells, or PBMCs came the material, which was cDNA or gDNA.

CDR3 size: 13 residues. CDR1 is SGHAT and CDR2 is FQNNGV in the germline V gene. The V end was cut by 5 bases, the J end by 5 bases, with 12 bases between. In the authors' workflow: Scientists estimated how many nucleated cells there were by amplifying reference gene primers. TCRdb keeps only in-frame clones here, not all; method: immunoSEQ multiplex PCR. V and J calls and clone size come straight from that table; D and trimming were deduced from the DNA. Of 200,000 to 250,000 clones listed, 85% to 90% were seen once; the top ten hold 3%. This clonotype was obtained from a man aged 55 to 70 with acute or convalescent COVID-19. The rearrangement uses TRBV11-2 and TRBJ1-2; tentatively, D is TRBD1 (5 bases). Sequenced: peripheral blood. The CDR3 DNA follows: TGTGCCAGCAGCCCCGACAGTAAATATGGCTACACCTTC. It is translated as CASSPDSKYGYTF.